Detailed here is one TCR beta chain. The TCRbeta library was prepared with unique molecular identifiers. TCRdb processed the PCR reads anew with MiXCR; each CDR3 protein has one entry. The data hold approximately 490,000 distinct CDR3 sequences, with approximately 12% observed a single time. The data are from a study of T-cell reconstitution after alpha-beta-depleted transplantation in children. This receptor was identified in a human donor who donated a stem cell graft to a child with combined immunodeficiency. The source material was PBMCs from the stem cell graft donor, sampled from the stem cell graft.

Written as DNA, the CDR3 is TGTGCCAGCAGTTCCACAGGTACCATGAACACTGAAGCTTTCTTT. Translating gives CASSSTGTMNTEAFF. The V gene is TRBV12-3 or TRBV12-4, the J gene TRBJ1-1; D is perhaps TRBD1 (5 bases). The ends were cut back, 4 bases at V and 0 bases at J, with 12 bases in the middle. The CDR3 is 15 residues long.